The 22 T cell receptor beta chains presented below share a single source sample, sequenced in a study of cytomegalovirus exposure and HLA in healthy donors. The data were produced by immunoSEQ multiplex PCR, yet TCRdb's version contains in-frame clones alone and is incomplete. The sample shows more than 120,000 clones, 87% of them seen only once. Sequenced input: PBMCs. Receptors originate from a man aged 18 to 30 in good health and CMV-seropositive.

This chain joins TRBV2 and TRBJ1-5; no definite D call. The CDR3 is 13 amino acids. CDR1 SNHLY and CDR2 FYNNEI come from the germline V gene. Trimming cost V 6 bases and J 6 bases, with 12 bases left between them. The CDR3 reads CASRPGVGQPQHF. As DNA, the CDR3 is TGTGCCAGCAGACCCGGGGTCGGTCAGCCCCAGCATTTT.

The chain uses TRBV27 and TRBJ1-1; D is unclear. The V gene's germline CDR1 is MNHEY and CDR2 SMNVEV (reference sequence). V lost 2 bases and J lost 2, with 6 bases in between. This CDR3 contains 13 residues. The CDR3 nucleotides read TGTGCCAGCAGTTTAACACGTAACACTGAAGCTTTCTTT. Translation gives CASSLTRNTEAFF.

This chain's CDR3 is CASLGHISGAFF. For the CDR3, the DNA is TGTGCCAGCCTAGGCCACATTTCGGGTGCTTTCTTT. The rearrangement links TRBV28 to TRBJ1-1; no clear D gene. The CDR3 covers 12 residues. In germline, CDR1 is MDHEN, CDR2 SYDVKM. The V and J ends lost 8 bases and 11 bases respectively, with 18 bases between them.

Written as DNA, the CDR3 is TGTGCCACCCGTACCGCTTCCGGGGGTCGGCAGTTCTTC. Encoded protein: CATRTASGGRQFF. The V gene is TRBV6-5, the J gene TRBJ2-1; a weak D match, TRBD2 (6 bases). The germline V gene has CDR1 MNHEY and CDR2 SVGAGI. The length of the CDR3 is 13 residues. V shed 10 bases and J shed 12 bases, with 22 bases lying between them.

This chain connects TRBV27 to TRBJ1-2; D not certain. This CDR3 is built from 14 residues. Between the trimmed V and J ends, which lost 6 bases and 3 bases, there was a span of 14 bases. From germline, CDR1 is MNHEY and CDR2 SMNVEV (reference sequence). The CDR3 loop reads CASSPYSQYYGYTF. For the CDR3, the DNA is TGTGCCAGCAGCCCGTATTCCCAGTACTATGGCTACACCTTC.

The gene calls are TRBV19 and TRBJ1-2, with TRBD1 matching over 7 bases. Germline lookup yields CDR1 LNHDA and CDR2 SQIVND (reference sequence). The V and J ends lost 5 bases and 4 bases, in that order; junction bases with no gene match: 4. This CDR3 is built from 13 residues. The CDR3 spells CASSDRDFYGYTF. CDR3 DNA: TGTGCCAGTAGTGACAGGGACTTCTATGGCTACACCTTC.

The chain links TRBV2 to TRBJ2-5; D uncertain. Trimming shortened V by 5 bases and J by 5 bases, and 15 bases separated the two germline ends. Germline values: CDR1 SNHLY, CDR2 FYNNEI. This CDR3 comprises 14 residues. The chain's CDR3 is CASSPLVAFETQYF. The CDR3 DNA is TGTGCCAGCAGTCCCCTAGTGGCTTTTGAGACCCAGTACTTC. Looking up the rest from reference TRBV2 and TRBJ2-5 gives the full variable domain: EPEVTQTPSHQVTQMGQEVILRCVPISNHLYFYWYRQILGQKVEFLVSFYNNEISEKSEIFDDQFSVERPDGSNFTLKIRSTKLEDSAMYFCASSPLVAFETQYFGPGTRLLVL.

The chain carries TRBV5-1 and TRBJ2-1; 11 positions agree with TRBD2. This CDR3 region has 17 residues. Germline V CDR1 and CDR2: SGHRS, YFSETQ. V was pared by 5 bases and J by 4 bases, with 11 bases of the junction left unmatched. CDR3 sequence reads: CASRYGLAGYSYNEQFF. The CDR3 region has the DNA TGCGCCAGCAGATATGGACTAGCGGGCTACTCTTACAATGAGCAGTTCTTC.

This clone has more than one count but fewer than ten. The V gene is TRBV7-2, the J gene TRBJ1-6; D not certain. Germline CDR1 and CDR2: SGHTA and FQGNSA. CDR3 size: 13 residues. V was shortened by 5 bases and J by 7 bases, with 9 bases between the two germline ends. In DNA form, the CDR3 reads TGTGCCAGCAGCCCGACACGGAATTCACCCCTCCACTTT. Its protein is CASSPTRNSPLHF. Full variable domain (missing parts from reference TRBV7-2 and TRBJ1-6): GAGVSQSPSNKVTEKGKDVELRCDPISGHTALYWYRQSLGQGLEFLIYFQGNSAPDKSGLPSDRFSAERTGGSVSTLTIQRTQQEDSAVYLCASSPTRNSPLHFGNGTRLTVT.

CDR3 region: CSVENQVDQPQHF. In DNA form, the CDR3 reads TGCAGCGTTGAAAATCAGGTTGATCAGCCCCAGCATTTT. The V call is TRBV29-1, the J call TRBJ1-5; no clear D. Germline CDR1 is SQVTM and CDR2 is ANQGSEA. This CDR3 contains 13 residues. The V end was cut by 2 bases, the J end by 5 bases, with 10 bases between.

The genes are TRBV9 and TRBJ2-3; TRBD2 is a possible D gene (5 bases). The germline gives CDR1 SGDLS, CDR2 YYNGEE. The V end was cut by 4 bases, the J end by 2 bases, with 17 bases between. The CDR3 loop spans 16 amino acids. In nucleotides, the CDR3 is TGTGCCAGCAGCCCATCCGGGATTCCTCACACAGATACGCAGTATTTT. Amino acids: CASSPSGIPHTDTQYF.

The V call is TRBV19, the J call TRBJ2-7; perhaps TRBD2 as D (5 bases). Germline V gene lookup returns CDR1 LNHDA and CDR2 SQIVND (reference sequence). V gave up 1 base and J gave up 5 bases, with 9 bases separating them. The CDR3 sequence is 13 residues long. CDR3 in DNA: TGTGCCAGTAGTATAGCTTCGGGGAACGAGCAGTACTTC. Translating gives CASSIASGNEQYF.

J is TRBJ2-7 and V is TRBV5-1, with TRBD1 matching 12 bases. The V segment lost 3 bases and the J segment 6 bases; nucleotides outside the gene matches: 7. CDR1 is SGHRS and CDR2 is YFSETQ in the germline V gene. The CDR3 spans 15 residues. CDR3 sequence (DNA): TGCGCCAGCAGCTCCGGGACAGGGGGCCGCAGCGAGCAGTACTTC. It codes for CASSSGTGGRSEQYF.

The rearrangement links TRBV4-1 to TRBJ1-1, with a tentative D call TRBD1 (5 bases). The CDR3 loop spans 15 amino acids. V lost 6 bases, J lost 0 bases, and 14 bases lay in between. CDR1 is MGHRA and CDR2 is YSYEKL in the germline V gene. In DNA, the CDR3 is TGCGCCAGCAGGAAACCTGACAGCTTGAACACTGAAGCTTTCTTT. This translates into CASRKPDSLNTEAFF.

V is TRBV5-1 and J is TRBJ1-1; 7 bases line up with TRBD1. The CDR3 totals 14 residues. Germline V gene lookup returns CDR1 SGHRS and CDR2 YFSETQ. Germline trimming cut 4 bases from V and 1 base from J; bases unmatched to any gene: 4. The CDR3 loop reads CASSTGTENTEAFF. Here the CDR3 DNA reads TGCGCCAGCAGCACTGGGACAGAGAACACTGAAGCTTTCTTT.

This clone came up once. The chain uses TRBV13 and TRBJ2-1, with TRBD2 as a possible D gene (6 bases). Germline CDR1 and CDR2: PRHDT and FYEKMQ (reference sequence). V was pared by 3 bases and J by 10 bases, with 10 bases between. The CDR3 totals 12 residues. The CDR3 DNA follows: TGTGCCAGCAGCTTGAGGCGGGGCGAGCAGTTCTTC. Its protein product is CASSLRRGEQFF.

The V and J genes are TRBV19 and TRBJ1-3; weak D call: TRBD1 (5 bases). The V end was cut by 8 bases, the J end by 4 bases, with 12 bases between. The CDR3 totals 13 residues. CDR1 is LNHDA, CDR2 SQIVND, per germline (reference sequence). The DNA of the CDR3 is TGTGCCAGTGATAGACAGTACGGAAACACCATATATTTT. Protein product: CASDRQYGNTIYF. The full variable domain, with the rest looked up from reference TRBV19 and TRBJ1-3, is DGGITQSPKYLFRKEGQNVTLSCEQNLNHDAMYWYRQDPGQGLRLIYYSQIVNDFQKGDIAEGYSVSREKKESFPLTVTSAQKNPTAFYLCASDRQYGNTIYFGEGSWLTVV.

The chain carries TRBV28 and TRBJ2-7; 9 bases map to TRBD1. This CDR3 contains 14 residues. The germline CDR1 and CDR2 sequences are MDHEN and SYDVKM. Losses at the gene ends were 10 bases for V and 0 bases for J; bases not matched to a gene: 7. For the CDR3, the DNA is TGTGCCACCCTGGACAGGGGAAGCTCCTACGAGCAGTACTTC. This translates into CATLDRGSSYEQYF.

This clone was seen just once. This sequence joins TRBV19 and TRBJ1-2; possibly TRBD1 for D (5 bases). Germline V CDR1 and CDR2: LNHDA, SQIVND (reference sequence). This CDR3 is 13 amino acids long. Trimming pared 3 bases from V and 8 bases from J, leaving 13 bases between. This CDR3 reads CASSIRRGEGYTF. For the CDR3, the DNA is TGTGCCAGTAGTATCCGGAGGGGCGAGGGCTACACCTTC.

The CDR3 DNA reads TGCGCCAGCAGCTTAGAAGCGGGCACCGGGGAGCTGTTTTTT. Residues: CASSLEAGTGELFF. The chain combines TRBV5-1 with TRBJ2-2; perhaps TRBD2 as D (6 bases). The CDR3 runs to 14 residues. V was cut by 2 bases and J by 4 bases, with 9 bases left in between. Per germline, CDR1 SGHRS and CDR2 YFSETQ. The full variable domain, completed using reference TRBV5-1 and TRBJ2-2, is KAGVTQTPRYLIKTRGQQVTLSCSPISGHRSVSWYQQTPGQGLQFLFEYFSETQRNKGNFPGRFSGRQFSNSRSEMNVSTLELGDSALYLCASSLEAGTGELFFGEGSRLTVL.

This chain joins TRBV7-9 and TRBJ1-2; tentatively, D is TRBD1 (5 bases). Germline loops: CDR1 SEHNR, CDR2 FQNEAQ (reference sequence). The CDR3 length is 15 residues. Trimming took 1 base from V and 0 from J, leaving 9 bases between them. CDR3 sequence: CASSLVLTANYGYTF. DNA for the CDR3: TGTGCCAGCAGCTTAGTCTTGACAGCTAACTATGGCTACACCTTC.

CDR3 DNA sequence: TGCGCCAGCAGCTTGGAGAGTGAGCAGTTCTTC. It is translated as CASSLESEQFF. The chain has TRBV5-1 and TRBJ2-1; D is unresolved. The length of the CDR3 is 11 residues. Germline V CDR1 and CDR2: SGHRS, YFSETQ. V lost 0 bases and J 9 bases, leaving 4 bases between the germline ends.